The clone carrying this T cell receptor beta chain was seen repeatedly, ten times or more. Described time point: patch test 3, about 24 weeks after DPC sensitization. Treatment given: therapeutic diphenylcyclopropenone sensitization with weekly scalp DPC. This specimen comes from a study of human T cells and chemical hapten exposure. The wider study: During the roughly 23-week study period, patients had diphenylcyclopropenone applied to the scalp every week. The variation in per-sample TCR yields arose mainly from small differences in pooled library volumes.

TCRdb independently ran MiXCR on the RACE reads; one entry per CDR3 protein. In the table there are 210,000 or so distinct CDR3 sequences, under 30% of which are singletons. The TCR sequence derives from a woman aged 40 to 49 with alopecia areata. Some clones in this sample may be carry-over from other donors' samples. Sequences were derived from whole blood, sampled in connection with sensitization to the hapten diphenylcyclopropenone (DPC).

CDR3 nucleotide sequence: TGCAGTGCTAGAGATAGGGGACTAGCGGGAGATTTTTTCTACGAGCAGTACTTC. It yields the protein CSARDRGLAGDFFYEQYF. The chain recombines TRBV20-1 with TRBJ2-7; 14 bases map to TRBD2. Per the germline V gene, CDR1 is DFQATT and CDR2 is SNEGSKA (reference sequence). CDR3 length: 18 amino acids. The J segment lost 3 bases and the V segment lost 0 bases, leaving 10 bases of the junction unmatched.